What follows are 29 T cell receptor beta chains derived from one specimen sequenced in a study of blood T cell repertoires in COVID-19 (dated by TCRdb to about 2020). The library was generated by the immunoSEQ multiplex PCR assay. TCRdb retrieved this table from immuneACCESS and kept in-frame rearrangements only. Not all clones are present; in checked studies, unresolved V genes account for under half, and no reason is known for the remainder. The sample table contains hundreds of thousands of clones; only one count was recorded for 87% of them. The top ten constitute about 2.3% of the sample. Sequencing used peripheral blood. The receptors originated from a woman aged 55-69 years with COVID-19, enrolled during active disease.

The V call is TRBV28, the J call TRBJ2-1; D ambiguous. This CDR3 contains 14 residues. Trimming cost V 7 bases and J 4 bases, with 14 bases left between them. CDR1 is MDHEN, CDR2 SYDVKM, per germline. This CDR3 is CASTPQFQYNEQFF. The CDR3 DNA is TGTGCCAGCACCCCTCAGTTCCAGTACAATGAGCAGTTCTTC.

This chain connects TRBV19 to TRBJ2-5; TRBD2 aligns across 9 bases. This CDR3 spans 15 amino acids. The germline V gene encodes CDR1 LNHDA and CDR2 SQIVND (reference sequence). The V and J ends lost 4 bases and 1 base, in that order; junction bases with no gene match: 4. The CDR3, as DNA: TGTGCCAGTAGTACTAGCGGGGCGAGCCAAGAGACCCAGTACTTC. It codes for CASSTSGASQETQYF.

This chain uses TRBV6-5 with TRBJ2-7; D not resolved. The CDR3 sequence is 15 residues long. The V end lost 5 bases, the J end lost 0 bases, and 14 bases lay between the germline ends. The germline V gene encodes CDR1 MNHEY and CDR2 SVGAGI. CDR3 sequence: CASSPAPAASYEQYF. In nucleotides, the CDR3 is TGTGCCAGCAGTCCAGCGCCGGCGGCCTCCTACGAGCAGTACTTC.

J is TRBJ2-7 and V is TRBV5-1; maybe TRBD1 (5 bases). The germline V gene encodes CDR1 SGHRS and CDR2 YFSETQ. Trimming removed 5 bases from V and 2 bases from J, with 11 bases in between. The CDR3 spans 13 residues. The CDR3 nucleotides are TGCGCCAGCAGGAAAACAGGTACCTACGAGCAGTACTTC. This encodes CASRKTGTYEQYF.

The chain carries TRBV5-8 and TRBJ1-5; TRBD1 aligns across 8 bases. V was clipped by 3 bases and J by 0 bases; unmatched bases: 5. CDR1 is SGHTS and CDR2 is YDEGEE in the germline V gene. This CDR3 region has 16 residues. The CDR3, as DNA: TGTGCCAGCAGCTCCGGACAGGGCCTTAGCAATCAGCCCCAGCATTTT. It translates to CASSSGQGLSNQPQHF.

This chain joins TRBV10-3 and TRBJ1-5; no clear D. V shed 2 bases and J shed 10 bases, with 12 bases lying between them. Germline values: CDR1 ENHRY, CDR2 SYGVKD. The CDR3 is made up of 13 amino acids. The CDR3 region has the DNA TGTGCCATCAGTGAGACGGCGGGATTTCCCCAGCATTTT. It encodes CAISETAGFPQHF.

This clone has only one observation. The V call is TRBV7-9, the J call TRBJ1-5; a weak D match, TRBD1 (6 bases). Trimming left V 5 bases short and J 3 bases short, with 14 bases between. Germline CDR1 SEHNR, CDR2 FQNEAQ (reference sequence). This CDR3 is 15 amino acids long. CDR3 sequence (DNA): TGTGCCAGCAGCCCCGGGACACCTAACAATCAGCCCCAGCATTTT. Amino acid sequence: CASSPGTPNNQPQHF.

The chain is built from TRBV28 and TRBJ1-4; D perhaps matches TRBD1 (6 bases). Germline CDR1 is MDHEN and CDR2 is SYDVKM. This CDR3 is built from 15 residues. Trimming took off 3 bases at V and 10 bases at J, with 18 bases between the two ends. CDR3: CASSFGGGRRGKLFF. The CDR3 DNA reads TGTGCCAGCAGTTTCGGCGGGGGCCGGCGAGGAAAACTGTTTTTT.

V is TRBV5-8 and J is TRBJ1-5; 9 bases are a match to TRBD1. CDR1 and CDR2 from the germline V gene are SGHTS and YDEGEE. This CDR3 comprises 15 residues. V lost 5 bases, J lost 1 base, and 4 bases stayed unmatched. CDR3 bases: TGTGCCAGCAGTTCACAGGGGGCAAGCAATCAGCCCCAGCATTTT. Amino acids: CASSSQGASNQPQHF.

In its sample, this clone was seen once. V usage is TRBV7-9 and J usage is TRBJ2-5, with D perhaps matching TRBD1 (5 bases). Trimming took 3 bases from V and 1 from J, leaving 12 bases between them. This CDR3 has 15 amino acids. Germline values: CDR1 SEHNR, CDR2 FQNEAQ (reference sequence). The chain's CDR3 is CASSFVTGSQETQYF. Here the CDR3 DNA reads TGTGCCAGCAGCTTCGTTACAGGATCCCAAGAGACCCAGTACTTC.

This clone was counted a few times. A junction end diverges from the germline sequence, so it may reflect a read error. This chain joins TRBV4-2 and TRBJ1-1; 9 nucleotides align to TRBD1. The CDR3 has 11 residues. CDR1 is LGHNA, CDR2 YNFKEQ, per germline. CDR3 residues: CASSQGDRDCF. The CDR3 DNA sequence: TGTGCCAGCAGCCAAGGGGACAGGGACTGCTTT.

This clone occurred a few times. The J gene is TRBJ1-4, the V gene TRBV3-1 (or the pseudogene TRBV3-2), with 10 bases aligning to TRBD1. The junction had 6 bases not matched to a gene; V was cut back by 4 bases and J by 7 bases. From germline, CDR1 is LGHDT and CDR2 YNNKEL (reference sequence). There are 15 residues in the CDR3. The DNA of the CDR3 is TGTGCCAGCAGCCTCCGACAGGGGGCTACTGAAAAACTGTTTTTT. Translated: CASSLRQGATEKLFF.

CDR3 sequence (DNA): TGTGCCAGCAGCCAAGACCTAGCGGGGGGGCAGTACGAGCAGTACTTC. Protein product: CASSQDLAGGQYEQYF. This chain connects TRBV4-2 to TRBJ2-7, with TRBD2 matching 12 bases. CDR1 is LGHNA, CDR2 YNFKEQ, per germline. CDR3 length equals 16 residues. With 0 bases clipped from V and 4 bases from J, the junction kept 4 bases outside the gene matches.

The chain is built from TRBV11-2 and TRBJ2-1, with D possibly being TRBD2 (5 bases). Germline values: CDR1 SGHAT, CDR2 FQNNGV. The CDR3 contains 15 residues. V shed 5 bases and J shed 5 bases, with 16 bases lying between them. CDR3 sequence: CASSPGGLNNNEQFF. The CDR3 DNA reads TGTGCCAGCAGCCCCGGAGGCCTCAATAACAATGAGCAGTTCTTC. Using reference TRBV11-2 and TRBJ2-1 for the parts outside the CDR3, the full variable domain is EAGVAQSPRYKIIEKRQSVAFWCNPISGHATLYWYQQILGQGPKLLIQFQNNGVVDDSQLPKDRFSAERLKGVDSTLKIQPAKLEDSAVYLCASSPGGLNNNEQFFGPGTRLTVL.

J is TRBJ1-5 and V is TRBV3-1 (or the pseudogene TRBV3-2); perhaps TRBD1 as D (5 bases). The germline CDR1 and CDR2 sequences are LGHDT and YNNKEL (reference sequence). The CDR3 covers 12 residues. V lost 1 base and J lost 10, with 8 bases in between. The CDR3 is CASSQGGEPQHF. Here the CDR3 DNA reads TGTGCCAGCAGCCAAGGGGGGGAACCCCAGCATTTT.

The rearrangement uses TRBV5-1 and TRBJ2-3, with 10 bases fitting TRBD2. J was trimmed by 2 bases and V by 3 bases; bases with no gene match: 12. Germline assignment: CDR1 SGHRS and CDR2 YFSETQ. This CDR3 spans 18 amino acids. The CDR3 DNA follows: TGCGCCAGCAGCTCCGCGTCCGGGACTAGCGCGATCACAGATACGCAGTATTTT. It is translated as CASSSASGTSAITDTQYF.

The chain couples TRBV19 to TRBJ1-1, with no clear D. V lost 0 bases to trimming and J lost 5 bases, with 13 bases between them. This CDR3 has 15 amino acids. CDR1 and CDR2 from the germline V gene are LNHDA and SQIVND (reference sequence). CDR3 sequence: CASSIDLVSRTEAFF. Here the CDR3 DNA reads TGTGCCAGTAGTATAGATCTAGTGTCGCGGACTGAAGCTTTCTTT.

This clone showed up just a few times. The chain joins TRBV2 to TRBJ1-6; 7 nucleotides match TRBD1. Germline loops: CDR1 SNHLY, CDR2 FYNNEI. The CDR3 covers 13 residues. V lost 4 bases to trimming and J lost 18 bases; unmatched junction nucleotides: 12. Written as DNA, the CDR3 is TGTGCCAGCAGTGCCGCGACAGGGATGAAGCACCACTTT. Encoded protein: CASSAATGMKHHF.

This rearrangement joins TRBV28 to TRBJ2-3, with D perhaps matching TRBD2 (5 bases). Germline CDR1 is MDHEN and CDR2 is SYDVKM. This CDR3 comprises 14 residues. Trimming shortened V by 5 bases and J by 3 bases, and 12 bases separated the two germline ends. The CDR3 DNA reads as TGTGCCAGCAGTGTGGAGGTGGGTACAGATACGCAGTATTTT. Translated, it gives CASSVEVGTDTQYF.

V and J are TRBV25-1 and TRBJ2-5; 8 nucleotides agree with TRBD1. Germline CDR1 and CDR2: MGHDK and SYGVNS. V dropped 3 bases and J dropped 5; count of bases not matched to a gene: 11. This CDR3 is built from 16 residues. The CDR3 sequence is CASSDFRAGGRETQYF. In DNA, the CDR3 is TGTGCCAGCAGTGACTTCAGGGCAGGGGGCCGGGAGACCCAGTACTTC. Full variable domain (outside the CDR3, taken from reference TRBV25-1 and TRBJ2-5): EADIYQTPRYLVIGTGKKITLECSQTMGHDKMYWYQQDPGMELHLIHYSYGVNSTEKGDLSSESTVSRIRTEHFPLTLESARPSHTSQYLCASSDFRAGGRETQYFGPGTRLLVL.

The V gene is TRBV18, the J gene TRBJ1-6; 7 bases fit TRBD1. Germline CDR1 and CDR2: KGHSH and LQKENI. J gave up 5 bases and V 5 bases, and 9 bases lay outside the gene matches. CDR3 length: 16 residues. The CDR3: CASSESPGQNNSPLHF. DNA for the CDR3: TGTGCCAGCTCAGAATCACCGGGACAGAATAATTCACCCCTCCACTTT.

The CDR3: CASSLTSRRLAETQYF. The DNA for the CDR3 is TGCGCCAGCAGCTTGACATCTCGGCGGCTAGCAGAGACCCAGTACTTC. This chain joins TRBV5-1 and TRBJ2-5; TRBD2 is a possible D gene (5 bases). The germline CDR1 and CDR2 sequences are SGHRS and YFSETQ. Trimming pared 1 base from V and 4 bases from J, leaving 17 bases between. The CDR3 length is 16 residues.

CDR3 in DNA: TGTGCCAGCAGCTTAGTTACAGGGGGTACTGAAGCTTTCTTT. Its protein is CASSLVTGGTEAFF. V gene TRBV7-9 combines with J gene TRBJ1-1, with TRBD1 identical over 8 bases. Germline assignment: CDR1 SEHNR and CDR2 FQNEAQ (reference sequence). With 1 base clipped from V and 5 bases from J, the junction kept 3 bases outside the gene matches. The CDR3 has 14 residues.

The chain recombines TRBV4-1 with TRBJ1-5; D not resolved. CDR3 length equals 15 residues. The V and J ends lost 1 base and 5 bases respectively, with 12 bases between them. In germline, CDR1 is MGHRA, CDR2 YSYEKL. CDR3 coding DNA: TGCGCCAGCAGCCAAGTGCAGGCGCCGGATCAGCCCCAGCATTTT. Translating it yields CASSQVQAPDQPQHF.

The CDR3: CASSQWASSNVETQYF. CDR3 bases: TGCGCCAGCAGTCAGTGGGCCTCATCCAATGTGGAGACCCAGTACTTC. The chain employs TRBV23-1 and TRBJ2-5; D remains ambiguous. TRBV23-1 is known as an ORF, though its function is uncertain. Trimming pared 3 bases from V and 5 bases from J, leaving 19 bases between. This CDR3 comprises 16 residues.

The genes are TRBV19 and TRBJ2-7, with 10 bases matching TRBD1. CDR3 length: 15 residues. V lost 5 bases, J lost 0 bases, and 4 bases stayed unmatched. Looked up from germline, CDR1 is LNHDA and CDR2 is SQIVND (reference sequence). The CDR3 nucleotides read TGTGCCAGTAGTGCAGGGACAGGGGCCTCCTACGAGCAGTACTTC. Protein sequence: CASSAGTGASYEQYF.

This chain connects TRBV29-1 to TRBJ1-2; 10 bases are a match to TRBD1. V trimming: 3 bases; J trimming: 6 bases; junction bases outside the gene matches: 10. The CDR3 sequence is 15 residues long. Germline assignment: CDR1 SQVTM and CDR2 ANQGSEA. The CDR3 region is CSVDKGLGTGDGYTF. DNA of the CDR3: TGCAGCGTTGATAAGGGGCTCGGGACAGGGGATGGCTACACCTTC. Based on the CDR3 plus reference TRBV29-1 and TRBJ1-2, the full variable domain is SAVISQKPSRDICQRGTSLTIQCQVDSQVTMMFWYRQQPGQSLTLIATANQGSEATYESGFVIDKFPISRPNLTFSTLTVSNMSPEDSSIYLCSVDKGLGTGDGYTFGSGTRLTVV.

The J gene is TRBJ1-1, the V gene TRBV5-1; 7 nucleotides match TRBD1. Germline lookup yields CDR1 SGHRS and CDR2 YFSETQ. The CDR3 spans 14 residues. Germline trimming cut 1 base from V and 4 bases from J; bases unmatched to any gene: 4. This CDR3 is CASSLTAGGTEAFF. DNA of the CDR3: TGCGCCAGCAGCTTGACGGCAGGGGGCACTGAAGCTTTCTTT.

This clone was seen only a few times. This chain joins TRBV28 and TRBJ1-1; perhaps TRBD1 as D (5 bases). CDR1 is MDHEN and CDR2 is SYDVKM in the germline V gene. The CDR3 is 13 residues long. V lost 7 bases, J lost 1 base, and 10 bases lay in between. The DNA of the CDR3 is TGTGCCAGCACCTCGACAGCGAACACTGAAGCTTTCTTT. Its protein product is CASTSTANTEAFF.